These 16 T cell receptor beta chains originate from one sample sequenced in a study of T cell responses to AZD1222 COVID-19 vaccine. This table comes from immunoSEQ multiplex PCR, and its TCRdb copy is limited to in-frame clones, with some not included. This sample has approximately 140,000 clones, with 75% to 95% found just once. This specimen consisted of peripheral blood, obtained on day 0 of AZD1222 vaccination. These receptors all stem from an adult in good health.

This chain connects TRBV6-5 to TRBJ1-1, with TRBD1 identical over 9 bases. The CDR3 runs 15 residues. Germline V gene sequence: CDR1 MNHEY, CDR2 SVGAGI. V gave up 5 bases and J gave up 0 bases; unmatched junction bases: 4. CDR3 in amino acids: CASSRTGEMNTEAFF. In DNA, the CDR3 is TGTGCCAGCAGTCGGACAGGGGAAATGAACACTGAAGCTTTCTTT.

The V call is TRBV27, the J call TRBJ2-7, with D perhaps being TRBD1 or TRBD2 (5 bases each). V lost 3 bases and J lost 7, with 16 bases in between. CDR3 length: 14 amino acids. The germline CDR1 and CDR2 sequences are MNHEY and SMNVEV (reference sequence). The CDR3 sequence: CASSLGRAPGEQYF. In DNA form, the CDR3 reads TGTGCCAGCAGTTTGGGGCGGGCTCCCGGGGAGCAGTACTTC.

The chain joins TRBV7-9 to TRBJ2-1; tentatively, D is TRBD1 (6 bases). The CDR3 has 14 residues. V was cut by 5 bases and J by 9 bases, with 17 bases left in between. CDR1 and CDR2 from the germline V gene are SEHNR and FQNEAQ (reference sequence). The CDR3 loop reads CASSPVWGRGEQFF. The CDR3 nucleotides are TGTGCCAGCAGCCCCGTCTGGGGGCGCGGTGAGCAGTTCTTC.

The V and J genes are TRBV6-5 and TRBJ2-1; 7 bases agree with TRBD2. The junction had 8 bases not matched to a gene; V was cut back by 2 bases and J by 7 bases. Germline CDR1 MNHEY, CDR2 SVGAGI. There are 15 residues in the CDR3. The DNA of the CDR3 is TGTGCCAGCAGTTACGGGGAGGGCCTAGGGAATGAGCAGTTCTTC. This encodes CASSYGEGLGNEQFF.

This clone was counted once. The chain links TRBV28 to TRBJ2-7; 7 bases fit TRBD1. The CDR3 totals 14 residues. Trimming cost V 1 base and J 2 bases; bases outside gene matches: 2. Germline lookup yields CDR1 MDHEN and CDR2 SYDVKM. The CDR3 coding sequence is TGTGCCAGCAGTTTATTTGGGACAGCCTACGAGCAGTACTTC. Residues: CASSLFGTAYEQYF.

This clone is a singleton in its sample. The chain carries TRBV18 and TRBJ2-7; D remains ambiguous. The V end was cut by 3 bases, the J end by 3 bases, with 9 bases between. This CDR3 is 13 amino acids long. Germline loops: CDR1 KGHSH, CDR2 LQKENI. In DNA, the CDR3 is TGTGCCAGCTCACCGCAAGAACTCTACGAGCAGTACTTC. This sequence encodes CASSPQELYEQYF.

The chain links TRBV6-5 to TRBJ1-2, with 7 bases identical to TRBD1. V shed 7 bases, J shed 5 bases, and the junction held 10 bases outside the gene matches. This CDR3 is built from 14 residues. The germline V gene encodes CDR1 MNHEY and CDR2 SVGAGI. The DNA for the CDR3 is TGTGCCAGCACCGCGGACAGGAAGCGGTATGGCTACACCTTC. This codes for CASTADRKRYGYTF.

This clone was recorded only once. CDR3 DNA sequence: TGTGCCACCCTCTCCGGGGACGCGGGTGGCTACACCTTC. Amino acid sequence: CATLSGDAGGYTF. The chain carries TRBV19 and TRBJ1-2; possibly TRBD1 for D (5 bases). This CDR3 has 13 residues. V lost 10 bases and J 7 bases, leaving 19 bases between the germline ends. Germline-derived CDR1 and CDR2 are LNHDA and SQIVND (reference sequence).

V gene TRBV5-5 combines with J gene TRBJ2-3; D is possibly TRBD2 (5 bases). Germline-derived CDR1 and CDR2 are SGHKS and YYEKEE (reference sequence). Trimming pared 5 bases from V and 2 bases from J, leaving 15 bases between. The CDR3 totals 15 residues. CDR3 sequence reads: CASRLGPEYTDTQYF. CDR3 in DNA: TGTGCCAGCAGACTAGGGCCCGAGTACACAGATACGCAGTATTTT.

J is TRBJ2-2 and V is TRBV15, with D possibly matching TRBD1 (6 bases). CDR1 is LNHNV and CDR2 is YYDKDF in the germline V gene (reference sequence). The CDR3 totals 16 residues. Trimming removed 6 bases from V and 2 bases from J, with 16 bases in between. CDR3 residues: CATRGPRGFNTGELFF. The CDR3 DNA follows: TGTGCCACCAGGGGTCCCAGGGGATTTAACACCGGGGAGCTGTTTTTT.

This clone has just one count. The rearrangement joins TRBV19 to TRBJ2-5; maybe TRBD1 (6 bases). V lost 10 bases and J 4 bases, leaving 19 bases between the germline ends. The CDR3 consists of 14 residues. Germline V gives CDR1 LNHDA, CDR2 SQIVND (reference sequence). CDR3 sequence: CATREGIGGETQYF. CDR3 nucleotides: TGTGCCACCCGAGAGGGCATAGGGGGAGAGACCCAGTACTTC.

The chain uses TRBV2 and TRBJ1-2; D is undetermined. The CDR3 is 14 residues long. From germline, CDR1 is SNHLY and CDR2 FYNNEI. V lost 2 bases and J 5 bases, leaving 12 bases between the germline ends. The CDR3 DNA sequence: TGTGCCAGCAGTGAACAGGATTTGGGGTATGGCTACACCTTC. Translating it yields CASSEQDLGYGYTF.

This chain joins TRBV6-5 and TRBJ2-5, with D tentatively TRBD1 or TRBD2 (5 bases each). This CDR3 is 12 amino acids long. V lost 6 bases, J lost 5 bases, and 10 bases lay in between. CDR1 is MNHEY, CDR2 SVGAGI, per germline. CDR3 sequence: CASSPWGETQYF. CDR3 DNA: TGTGCCAGCAGCCCGTGGGGGGAGACCCAGTACTTC.

V usage is TRBV24-1 and J usage is TRBJ1-1, with 10 bases fitting TRBD1. This CDR3 is built from 15 residues. Germline V CDR1 and CDR2: KGHDR, SFDVKD. With 9 bases clipped from V and 5 bases from J, the junction kept 11 bases outside the gene matches. The CDR3 region is CATPATGGFGTEAFF. The CDR3 bases are TGTGCCACCCCTGCGACAGGGGGCTTTGGTACTGAAGCTTTCTTT.

The rearrangement joins TRBV19 to TRBJ1-2, with D uncertain. The V and J ends lost 4 bases and 0 bases respectively, with 15 bases between them. CDR3 length: 16 amino acids. Germline V gene lookup returns CDR1 LNHDA and CDR2 SQIVND (reference sequence). As DNA, the CDR3 is TGTGCCAGTAGTAGACCGAGGACTGCGACTAACTATGGCTACACCTTC. Its protein product is CASSRPRTATNYGYTF.

This chain uses TRBV27 with TRBJ1-1; 9 nucleotides line up with TRBD1. V shed 3 bases, J shed 11 bases, and the junction held 7 bases outside the gene matches. Germline V gene data show CDR1 as MNHEY and CDR2 as SMNVEV (reference sequence). There are 13 residues in the CDR3. DNA of the CDR3: TGTGCCAGCAGTTTGGGAGGGACAGGGAGCGCTTTCTTT. Its translation: CASSLGGTGSAFF.